This T cell receptor beta chain appears in the sequencing data of a study of OX40 agonist ivuxolimab in advanced cancers. Study-wide background: Partial response was recorded in three patients: one hepatocellular carcinoma and two cutaneous melanoma cases. General study results and limits: Expanded peripheral T cells had an undetermined antigen specificity.

V lost 1 base and J lost 10, with 14 bases in between. The germline V gene has CDR1 MDHEN and CDR2 SYDVKM. CDR3 size: 13 residues. Points on this clone: Antigen specificity is unknown.

Method: immunoSEQ multiplex PCR; TCRdb's copy keeps in-frame clones and lacks some. The sample lists some 64,000 clones; 70% to 90% were seen once. Individuals having autoimmune disease history or systemic immunosuppression were not enrolled. V is TRBV28 and J is TRBJ2-7, with a possible D match to TRBD2 (5 bases). This receptor was identified in an adult with an advanced solid tumor such as melanoma, head and neck, liver or kidney cancer. Sample: CD4+ or CD8+ T cells sorted from blood, taken in a trial of the OX40 agonist ivuxolimab. The CDR3 spells CASSLLIYPGQYF. The CDR3 DNA is TGTGCCAGCAGTTTATTGATTTATCCGGGACAGTACTTC.